These 23 T cell receptor beta chains were all obtained from the same sample, sequenced in a study of blood T cell repertoires in COVID-19. Sequencing was performed with immunoSEQ multiplex PCR; in TCRdb, only in-frame clones are kept and a portion is missing. The sample records 150,000 to 200,000 clones, roughly nine tenths being singletons. The sequenced sample consisted of peripheral blood. The receptors here all came from a woman aged 55-70 years with COVID-19, enrolled during active disease.

This clone was detected only once. The chain carries TRBV29-1 and TRBJ2-1; TRBD2 matches 8 bases. Germline V CDR1 and CDR2: SQVTM, ANQGSEA. This CDR3 region has 14 residues. With 7 bases clipped from V and 0 bases from J, the junction kept 5 bases outside the gene matches. For the CDR3, the DNA is TGCAGCGCCGAGCGGGGGAGCTCCTACAATGAGCAGTTCTTC. It is translated as CSAERGSSYNEQFF.

This clone was observed a handful of times. CDR3: CASSDGGEKLFF. DNA of the CDR3: TGTGCCAGCAGTGACGGAGGAGAAAAACTGTTTTTT. The chain joins TRBV2 to TRBJ1-4; D ambiguous. The length of the CDR3 is 12 residues. Trimming pared 3 bases from V and 8 bases from J, leaving 7 bases between. Per the germline V gene, CDR1 is SNHLY and CDR2 is FYNNEI.

This chain connects TRBV2 to TRBJ2-3; 8 bases align to TRBD2. With V trimmed by 6 bases and J by 4 bases, 6 bases remained unmatched. CDR1 and CDR2 from the germline V gene are SNHLY and FYNNEI. The CDR3 is 14 residues long. The CDR3 bases are TGTGCCAGCAGGAGGAGTAGCGGGGCAGATACGCAGTATTTT. It yields the protein CASRRSSGADTQYF.

The CDR3 sequence: CASSLSWGANYGYTF. The CDR3 DNA reads as TGTGCCAGCAGTTTATCCTGGGGCGCTAACTATGGCTACACCTTC. J is TRBJ1-2 and V is TRBV27; a weak D match, TRBD1 (5 bases). V was clipped by 0 bases and J by 0 bases, with 8 bases between them. CDR3 length: 15 residues. CDR1 and CDR2 from the germline V gene are MNHEY and SMNVEV (reference sequence).

The chain recombines TRBV27 with TRBJ2-1; TRBD1 agrees at 9 bases. Germline CDR1 reads MNHEY; CDR2 reads SMNVEV (reference sequence). The CDR3 covers 14 residues. V lost 8 bases to trimming and J lost 6 bases; unmatched junction nucleotides: 8. CDR3 sequence: CASFGQGPINEQFF. CDR3 nucleotides: TGTGCCAGCTTTGGACAGGGGCCGATCAATGAGCAGTTCTTC.

This chain connects TRBV5-1 to TRBJ2-5; 7 bases match TRBD2. V shed 5 bases, J shed 1 base, and the junction held 11 bases outside the gene matches. CDR3 size: 16 residues. Germline values: CDR1 SGHRS, CDR2 YFSETQ. This CDR3 reads CASSYLAEYLQETQYF. For the CDR3, the DNA is TGCGCCAGCAGTTACCTAGCGGAGTACCTCCAAGAGACCCAGTACTTC. The full variable domain, with the rest looked up from reference TRBV5-1 and TRBJ2-5, is KAGVTQTPRYLIKTRGQQVTLSCSPISGHRSVSWYQQTPGQGLQFLFEYFSETQRNKGNFPGRFSGRQFSNSRSEMNVSTLELGDSALYLCASSYLAEYLQETQYFGPGTRLLVL.

The chain couples TRBV6-1 to TRBJ2-7; 9 bases are a match to TRBD1. CDR3 length equals 14 residues. V dropped 3 bases and J dropped 3; count of bases not matched to a gene: 3. Germline CDR1 MNHNS, CDR2 SASEGT. Here the CDR3 reads CASSDPGQGYEQYF. The CDR3 DNA reads TGTGCCAGCAGTGACCCGGGACAGGGCTACGAGCAGTACTTC.

This clone was detected a few times. V usage is TRBV4-1 and J usage is TRBJ2-7, with TRBD2 matching over 8 bases. From germline, CDR1 is MGHRA and CDR2 YSYEKL. This CDR3 is built from 18 residues. V was clipped by 0 bases and J by 0 bases; unmatched bases: 10. CDR3 sequence (DNA): TGCGCCAGCAGCCAAGATCGGGGAGTAGCGGGGAGCTCCTACGAGCAGTACTTC. Translating it yields CASSQDRGVAGSSYEQYF.

The chain links TRBV24-1 to TRBJ2-1, with TRBD2 matching 9 bases. Per the germline V gene, CDR1 is KGHDR and CDR2 is SFDVKD. The CDR3 extends over 13 amino acids. V gave up 11 bases and J gave up 5 bases; unmatched junction bases: 6. The DNA for the CDR3 is TGTGCCATCAAGACTAGCGGAGACAATGAGCAGTTCTTC. Residues: CAIKTSGDNEQFF.

The chain uses TRBV5-1 and TRBJ1-5; D gene ambiguous. Germline-derived CDR1 and CDR2 are SGHRS and YFSETQ. The length of the CDR3 is 13 residues. Trimming left V 4 bases short and J 4 bases short, with 9 bases between. The CDR3 loop reads CASSPTLNQPQHF. The CDR3, as DNA: TGCGCCAGCAGCCCGACTTTAAATCAGCCCCAGCATTTT.

The rearrangement uses TRBV7-9 and TRBJ1-2, with a tentative D call TRBD1 (5 bases). V gave up 4 bases and J gave up 4 bases, with 16 bases separating them. In germline, CDR1 is SEHNR, CDR2 FQNEAQ (reference sequence). The CDR3 is 15 residues long. CDR3 nucleotides: TGTGCCAGCAGCTCGGGACTTTCGGAGTTCTATGGCTACACCTTC. It translates to CASSSGLSEFYGYTF. Based on the CDR3 plus reference TRBV7-9 and TRBJ1-2, the full variable domain is DTGVSQNPRHKITKRGQNVTFRCDPISEHNRLYWYRQTLGQGPEFLTYFQNEAQLEKSRLLSDRFSAERPKGSFSTLEIQRTEQGDSAMYLCASSSGLSEFYGYTFGSGTRLTVV.

The chain has TRBV5-6 and TRBJ2-1, with D unclear. The CDR3 consists of 14 residues. Germline V lookup: CDR1 SGHDT, CDR2 YYEEEE. V gave up 3 bases and J gave up 2 bases, with 9 bases separating them. CDR3 nucleotides: TGTGCCAGCAGCTCCCCTAGGACCTACAATGAGCAGTTCTTC. Translated: CASSSPRTYNEQFF.

The gene calls are TRBV12-3 or TRBV12-4 and TRBJ2-7, with D possibly matching TRBD1 (5 bases). V was clipped by 3 bases and J by 4 bases, with 7 bases between them. The CDR3 covers 12 residues. As DNA, the CDR3 is TGTGCCAGCAGTTTCGACAGATACGAGCAGTACTTC. Protein product: CASSFDRYEQYF.

This chain uses TRBV19 with TRBJ1-5; 9 nucleotides line up with TRBD1. CDR1 and CDR2 (germline): LNHDA, SQIVND (reference sequence). The CDR3 loop spans 15 amino acids. V lost 8 bases, J lost 3 bases, and 8 bases stayed unmatched. The DNA of the CDR3 is TGTGCCAGTTTGAACAGGGGGCATAACAATCAGCCCCAGCATTTT. Amino acids: CASLNRGHNNQPQHF.

This clone was recorded only once. The rearrangement joins TRBV11-2 to TRBJ1-1, with D possibly matching TRBD1 (6 bases). The V end lost 1 base, the J end lost 1 base, and 10 bases lay between the germline ends. From germline, CDR1 is SGHAT and CDR2 FQNNGV. The CDR3 runs to 15 residues. The CDR3 loop is CASSLVRTANTEAFF. DNA of the CDR3: TGTGCCAGCAGCTTAGTTAGGACAGCGAACACTGAAGCTTTCTTT.

This chain joins TRBV10-1 and TRBJ1-1; D unresolved. Trimming stripped 4 bases from V and 0 bases from J, with 6 bases between. The CDR3 is made up of 13 amino acids. Germline V gene lookup returns CDR1 WNHNN and CDR2 SYGVQD (reference sequence). DNA of the CDR3: TGCGCCAGCAGTGGGGCAGTGAACACTGAAGCTTTCTTT. It codes for CASSGAVNTEAFF.

The chain couples TRBV9 to TRBJ1-6; weak D call: TRBD1 (5 bases). Germline CDR1 and CDR2: SGDLS and YYNGEE. The CDR3 spans 14 residues. Trimming removed 2 bases at V and 10 bases at J, with 13 bases between. CDR3 sequence: CASSVSGYMSPLHF. CDR3 nucleotides: TGTGCCAGCAGCGTTTCAGGGTATATGTCACCCCTCCACTTT.

J is TRBJ1-1 and V is TRBV27, with D perhaps matching TRBD1 (5 bases). CDR3 size: 14 residues. Trimming stripped 5 bases from V and 5 bases from J, with 15 bases between. Germline V gene sequence: CDR1 MNHEY, CDR2 SMNVEV (reference sequence). The CDR3 DNA reads TGTGCCAGCAGTCCTCGTATGGGGGGGACTGAAGCTTTCTTT. It yields the protein CASSPRMGGTEAFF.

The chain has TRBV19 and TRBJ2-7; a weak D match, TRBD2 (6 bases). This CDR3 comprises 13 residues. The germline V and J ends were trimmed by 6 bases and 4 bases, with 13 bases remaining between them. Germline V gives CDR1 LNHDA, CDR2 SQIVND (reference sequence). CDR3 region: CASSRGTEYEQYF. Here the CDR3 DNA reads TGTGCCAGTAGCCGCGGGACGGAGTACGAGCAGTACTTC.

This clone has a single count. The CDR3 spells CASSESGTSRNYGYTF. The CDR3 bases are TGTGCCAGCAGTGAGTCCGGGACATCTCGTAACTATGGCTACACCTTC. The rearrangement joins TRBV25-1 to TRBJ1-2; tentatively, D is TRBD1 (6 bases). V gave up 3 bases and J gave up 1 base, with 15 bases separating them. This CDR3 region has 16 residues. Germline CDR1 is MGHDK and CDR2 is SYGVNS.

CDR3 in DNA: TGTGCCAGCAGCCCCAGGGGACAGGGTCAAGCTTTCTTT. Its protein is CASSPRGQGQAFF. V and J are TRBV7-3 and TRBJ1-1; 9 positions match TRBD1. CDR1 is SGHTA, CDR2 FQGTGA, per germline. V shed 5 bases, J shed 9 bases, and the junction held 7 bases outside the gene matches. The CDR3 totals 13 residues.

The chain uses TRBV7-6 and TRBJ2-1, with TRBD2 as a possible D gene (5 bases). V gave up 2 bases and J gave up 0 bases, with 8 bases separating them. The germline CDR1 and CDR2 sequences are SGHVS and FNYEAQ. The CDR3 is 15 residues long. This CDR3 reads CASSLRGSSYNEQFF. CDR3 nucleotides: TGTGCCAGCAGCTTAAGAGGGAGCTCCTACAATGAGCAGTTCTTC.

CDR3 amino acids: CASSLVGGSVGEQYF. In DNA, the CDR3 is TGTGCCAGCAGCTTGGTGGGCGGGAGTGTTGGCGAGCAGTACTTC. J is TRBJ2-7 and V is TRBV5-4, with 7 bases that match TRBD2. This CDR3 has 15 amino acids. CDR1 is SGHNT and CDR2 is YYREEE in the germline V gene (reference sequence). The V segment lost 0 bases and the J segment 6 bases; nucleotides outside the gene matches: 9.